This T cell receptor (beta chain) was retrieved from a study of cytomegalovirus exposure and HLA in healthy donors. Study results and limitations: Per published accounts, TCR beta sequences correctly predicted the HLA-A and HLA-B alleles of most subjects. When analyzed later, the rates of TCR association showed variation by HLA locus, with DRB1 the most and HLA-C the fewest. Most likely, a cluster of highly shared sequence variants arose as a sequencing artifact.

There are a few counts of this clone. Its antigen is as yet unknown. The junction differs from germline at one of its ends, possibly a read error. Germline V lookup: CDR1 SSHAT, CDR2 FNYEAQ (reference sequence). The CDR3 length is 16 residues. The PCR was carried out with 60 Vbeta primers and 13 Jbeta primers. Sequencing used immunoSEQ multiplex PCR; TCRdb keeps in-frame clones, though not all of them. Seen here are roughly 120,000 clones, approximately 76% observed once, and the top ten hold roughly 8%. This clonotype was sampled from a man aged 35 to 55 in good health and CMV-seronegative. This chain joins TRBV7-7 and TRBJ1-2; possible D gene TRBD1, 5 bases. The sequencing input was PBMCs. The CDR3 DNA follows: TGTGCTAGCAGTCCAGCCCCGGCGGACACTAACTATGGCTACACCTTC. Translated: CASSPAPADTNYGYTF.